The present T cell receptor beta chain was sequenced within a study of T cells in Graves' hyperthyroidism and ophthalmopathy. Study-level findings and limits: Most thyroid clonotypes expanded above 0.001 appeared in blood too.

TCR beta CDR3 regions were amplified from RNA. HTBI primers were employed in a first-round RT-PCR of the TCR CDR3. TCRdb recomputed calls from the multiplex PCR reads with MiXCR, one row per CDR3 protein. This sample yields fewer than 40,000 distinct CDR3 sequences, of which 52% are seen a single time; under 30% belongs to the top ten. The germline V gene has CDR1 SGHDT and CDR2 YYEEEE. CDR3 length equals 13 residues. J was trimmed by 8 bases and V by 4 bases; bases with no gene match: 7. Details on this clonotype: The antigen is not known.

This TCR was sampled from a woman in her thirties or forties with Graves' ophthalmopathy. What was sequenced was blood. This chain links TRBV5-6 with TRBJ1-2; 8 bases are a match to TRBD1. The CDR3 bases are TGTGCCAGCAGCCCCAGGACAGGGAACGGCTACACCTTC. This gives the protein CASSPRTGNGYTF.